The 28 T cell receptor beta chains listed next were all sequenced from one sample in a study of T cells in Graves' hyperthyroidism and ophthalmopathy (dated by TCRdb to about 2019). Libraries were prepared through multiplex PCR. The run used an Illumina HiSeq 2000. The TCR beta CDR3 regions were amplified from the RNA transcripts. The TCR CDR3 was subjected to a first round of RT-PCR using the HTBI primer set and the Qiagen OneStep RT-PCR kit. TCRdb trimmed public reads at Q25 via fastp, called clones via MiXCR and kept in-frame beta chains. Rows with one shared CDR3 protein collapse into an entry with the most common genes and DNA. For this sample the table gives around 600,000 distinct CDR3 sequences, of which 14% were detected only once. Around 7% of the sample rests with the top ten. Sequenced: blood. These receptors all stem from a woman between 18 and 30 years old with Graves' ophthalmopathy.

This clonotype has at least ten counts. The chain recombines TRBV2 with TRBJ1-5; D may be TRBD1 (5 bases). V shed 8 bases and J shed 5 bases, with 25 bases lying between them. The length of the CDR3 is 17 residues. The V gene's germline CDR1 is SNHLY and CDR2 FYNNEI. CDR3: CASCLGWGRVGDQPQHF. CDR3 DNA sequence: TGTGCCAGCTGCCTAGGTTGGGGCAGGGTAGGAGATCAGCCCCAGCATTTT.

This clonotype came up a few times. The chain recombines TRBV24-1 with TRBJ2-3, with 9 positions matching TRBD2. V dropped 4 bases and J dropped 4; count of bases not matched to a gene: 5. CDR1 is KGHDR and CDR2 is SFDVKD in the germline V gene. This CDR3 has 15 amino acids. This CDR3 reads CATSDVAGAADTQYF. The DNA for the CDR3 is TGTGCCACCAGTGACGTAGCGGGAGCCGCAGATACGCAGTATTTT.

This clonotype was counted many times. The chain uses TRBV2 and TRBJ1-4, with D tentatively TRBD1 (6 bases). Germline CDR1 and CDR2: SNHLY and FYNNEI. The CDR3 contains 15 residues. Trimming left V 2 bases short and J 8 bases short, with 15 bases between. In DNA, the CDR3 is TGTGCCAGCAGTGAATTGGCAGGGGTAGGGGAAAAACTGTTTTTT. Amino acids: CASSELAGVGEKLFF.

Regarding this clonotype: A much larger clone differs from this one at a single base, so this may be a read error. V usage is TRBV20-1 and J usage is TRBJ2-7, with D uncertain. Near its end, the DNA agrees better with TRBJ2-1, so the J call may be wrong. The CDR3 has 13 amino acids. Germline V lookup: CDR1 DFQATT, CDR2 SNEGSKA (reference sequence). This CDR3 reads CSAEPPVSYEQFF. The CDR3 DNA is TGCAGTGCCGAGCCCCCGGTTTCCTACGAGCAGTTCTTC.

This clonotype was detected many times. The chain is built from TRBV24-1 and TRBJ1-2, with 10 bases fitting TRBD1. Germline V gives CDR1 KGHDR, CDR2 SFDVKD. The length of the CDR3 is 12 residues. The ends lost 7 bases at V and 7 bases at J; junction bases unmatched: 2. The CDR3 DNA follows: TGTGCCACCAGCGGGACAGGGGCTGGCTACACCTTC. It translates to CATSGTGAGYTF.

This sequence joins TRBV6-1 and TRBJ1-6, with 9 bases aligning to TRBD1. This CDR3 is 15 amino acids long. CDR1 is MNHNS and CDR2 is SASEGT in the germline V gene. Unmatched junction bases numbered 8, after V lost 6 bases and J lost 8 bases. In nucleotides, the CDR3 is TGTGCCAGCAGGCCTGACAGGGGGACCGATTCACCCCTCCACTTT. This gives the protein CASRPDRGTDSPLHF.

This clonotype came up many times. The chain combines TRBV4-1 with TRBJ2-3; D is undetermined. CDR1 is MGHRA, CDR2 YSYEKL, per germline. The CDR3 has 12 amino acids. V lost 6 bases to trimming and J lost 3 bases, with 7 bases between them. The CDR3 DNA sequence: TGCGCCAGCAGACCGGAGACAGATACGCAGTATTTT. This translates into CASRPETDTQYF.

The V and J genes are TRBV7-9 and TRBJ1-1, with TRBD1 matching over 9 bases. In germline, CDR1 is SEHNR, CDR2 FQNEAQ (reference sequence). The ends lost 4 bases at V and 7 bases at J; junction bases unmatched: 13. The CDR3 totals 16 residues. Written as DNA, the CDR3 is TGTGCCAGCAGCTCCAACCGGGACAGGGATCGGATTGAAGCTTTCTTT. It specifies CASSSNRDRDRIEAFF.

This clonotype appeared many times. The genes are TRBV7-8 and TRBJ2-4, with D possibly called TRBD1 or TRBD2 (5 bases each). This CDR3 has 17 amino acids. CDR1 SGHVS and CDR2 FQNEAQ come from the germline V gene. V dropped 3 bases and J dropped 0 bases, with 15 bases sitting between them. The CDR3: CASSFDPLGTAKNIQYF. The CDR3 nucleotides are TGTGCCAGCAGCTTTGACCCCCTCGGGACAGCCAAAAACATTCAGTACTTC. Complete variable domain (other parts from reference TRBV7-8 and TRBJ2-4): GAGVSQSPRYKVAKRGQDVALRCDPISGHVSLFWYQQALGQGPEFLTYFQNEAQLDKSGLPSDRFFAERPEGSVSTLKIQRTQQEDSAVYLCASSFDPLGTAKNIQYFGAGTRLSVL.

The chain recombines TRBV5-1 with TRBJ1-1; TRBD1 might be the D (5 bases). The CDR3 runs to 14 residues. Germline values: CDR1 SGHRS, CDR2 YFSETQ. V lost 4 bases and J 0 bases, leaving 10 bases between the germline ends. The CDR3: CASSAAQVNTEAFF. CDR3 coding DNA: TGCGCCAGCAGCGCGGCACAGGTGAACACTGAAGCTTTCTTT.

The table lists this clonotype with many counts. V usage is TRBV2 and J usage is TRBJ2-5, with a possible D match to TRBD2 (6 bases). Trimming removed 2 bases from V and 2 bases from J, with 12 bases in between. This CDR3 region has 15 residues. CDR1 and CDR2 from the germline V gene are SNHLY and FYNNEI. The CDR3 DNA reads TGTGCCAGCAGTGAAAGGCGGGGACGACAAGAGACCCAGTACTTC. This gives the protein CASSERRGRQETQYF.

V and J are TRBV12-3 or TRBV12-4 and TRBJ2-5; TRBD2 matches at 8 bases. V trimming: 3 bases; J trimming: 1 base; junction bases outside the gene matches: 1. The CDR3 loop spans 14 amino acids. The DNA for the CDR3 is TGTGCCAGCAGTTTGCGGGAGGCCCAAGAGACCCAGTACTTC. Amino acids: CASSLREAQETQYF.

This clonotype was seen only a few times. This chain uses TRBV18 with TRBJ2-1, with TRBD2 matching over 10 bases. The CDR3 consists of 15 residues. The trim removed 2 bases at V and 7 bases at J, leaving 5 bases unmatched. From germline, CDR1 is KGHSH and CDR2 LQKENI. CDR3 nucleotides: TGTGCCAGCTCACCAACGGCTAGCGGGAGTAATGAGCAGTTCTTC. It specifies CASSPTASGSNEQFF.

This clonotype came up a few times. V and J are TRBV9 and TRBJ2-1; 11 bases line up with TRBD2. Unmatched junction bases numbered 3, after V lost 3 bases and J lost 4 bases. Germline V lookup: CDR1 SGDLS, CDR2 YYNGEE. The CDR3 runs 15 residues. The CDR3 coding sequence is TGTGCCAGCAGCGCGGGACTAGCGGTATACAATGAGCAGTTCTTC. Its translation: CASSAGLAVYNEQFF.

The chain has TRBV7-2 and TRBJ2-1; 7 bases map to TRBD2. V was pared by 3 bases and J by 2 bases, with 7 bases of the junction left unmatched. The germline V gene has CDR1 SGHTA and CDR2 FQGNSA. The CDR3 has 16 amino acids. The CDR3 spells CASSFGGSFPYNEQFF. The CDR3 DNA sequence: TGTGCCAGCAGCTTTGGCGGGAGTTTCCCCTACAATGAGCAGTTCTTC.

Many counts were recorded for this clonotype. The chain combines TRBV11-1 with TRBJ2-7; the match to TRBD2 covers 8 bases. This CDR3 has 15 amino acids. Germline lookup yields CDR1 SGHAT and CDR2 FQDESV (reference sequence). The trim removed 6 bases at V and 1 base at J, leaving 8 bases unmatched. The CDR3 DNA reads TGTGCCAGCAGTTGGACCGGGGGGGGATCCTACGAGCAGTACTTC. Residues: CASSWTGGGSYEQYF.

In its sample, this clonotype was seen many times. The gene calls are TRBV6-1 and TRBJ2-2, with no clear D. Germline CDR1 MNHNS, CDR2 SASEGT. The CDR3 runs to 15 residues. Trimming took 4 bases from V and 1 from J, leaving 10 bases between them. CDR3 loop: CASSVRVLNTGELFF. CDR3 in DNA: TGTGCCAGCAGTGTCCGGGTCCTGAACACCGGGGAGCTGTTTTTT.

This clonotype has only a few counts. The genes are TRBV20-1 and TRBJ1-2; 10 nucleotides agree with TRBD1. The CDR3 covers 17 residues. V shed 5 bases and J 2 bases; nucleotides not matched to a gene: 14. Germline CDR1 is DFQATT and CDR2 is SNEGSKA (reference sequence). In nucleotides, the CDR3 is TGCAGTGCTCTTCCTTCCGTGGACAGGGGGTCGAACTATGGCTACACCTTC. The encoded protein is CSALPSVDRGSNYGYTF.

In its sample, this clonotype was seen many times. The J gene is TRBJ2-1, the V gene TRBV6-5, with 8 bases lining up with TRBD2. V gave up 0 bases and J gave up 8 bases; unmatched junction bases: 9. Germline V CDR1 and CDR2: MNHEY, SVGAGI. This CDR3 contains 16 residues. The DNA of the CDR3 is TGTGCCAGCAGTTACTCGACGTCCGGGGGGGGCGATGAGCAGTTCTTC. The encoded protein is CASSYSTSGGGDEQFF.

The sample holds many counts of this clonotype. This chain uses TRBV28 with TRBJ2-3; tentative D call: TRBD1 (6 bases). The germline V and J ends were trimmed by 4 bases and 2 bases, with 13 bases remaining between them. Germline assignment: CDR1 MDHEN and CDR2 SYDVKM. The CDR3 sequence is 15 residues long. The DNA for the CDR3 is TGTGCCAGCAGTTCAGGACAGAAGTTCACAGATACGCAGTATTTT. Translated, it gives CASSSGQKFTDTQYF.

This clonotype was counted ten times or more. This chain links TRBV2 with TRBJ1-2; maybe TRBD1 (5 bases). This CDR3 has 13 amino acids. Trimming pared 0 bases from V and 8 bases from J, leaving 10 bases between. Per germline, CDR1 SNHLY and CDR2 FYNNEI. CDR3 in DNA: TGTGCCAGCAGTGAAGCGCGGGGACGGGGCTACACCTTC. Translation gives CASSEARGRGYTF.

This clonotype was counted ten times or more. The chain employs TRBV29-1 and TRBJ2-1; a possible D gene is TRBD2 (6 bases). The CDR3 totals 14 residues. V shed 6 bases and J shed 4 bases, with 16 bases lying between them. CDR1 is SQVTM and CDR2 is ANQGSEA in the germline V gene. This CDR3 reads CSVGGKLGYNEQFF. The CDR3 DNA is TGCAGCGTCGGCGGGAAGTTGGGATACAATGAGCAGTTCTTC.

The V call is TRBV2, the J call TRBJ1-5, with D perhaps matching TRBD1 (5 bases). The CDR3 loop spans 15 amino acids. The germline V and J ends were trimmed by 6 bases and 4 bases, with 16 bases remaining between them. Germline loops: CDR1 SNHLY, CDR2 FYNNEI. The CDR3 nucleotides read TGTGCCAGCAGAGACTCCGGGACGGCTAATCAGCCCCAGCATTTT. Amino acids: CASRDSGTANQPQHF.

The V call is TRBV19, the J call TRBJ1-5, with 8 bases lining up with TRBD1. V was clipped by 6 bases and J by 0 bases; unmatched bases: 4. The CDR3 extends over 15 amino acids. The germline V gene has CDR1 LNHDA and CDR2 SQIVND (reference sequence). This chain's CDR3 is CASRGTGDSNQPQHF. The CDR3 coding sequence is TGTGCCAGTAGGGGGACAGGTGATAGCAATCAGCCCCAGCATTTT.

This clonotype was seen a handful of times. The rearrangement links TRBV12-3 or TRBV12-4 to TRBJ1-3, with TRBD1 matching over 9 bases. The ends lost 6 bases at V and 2 bases at J; junction bases unmatched: 5. The CDR3 sequence is 15 residues long. The chain's CDR3 is CASRPGTGTGNTIYF. CDR3 DNA: TGTGCCAGCAGACCCGGGACAGGGACTGGAAACACCATATATTTT.

To note about this clonotype: A much larger clonotype is one base distant, so this may be a read error. The chain carries TRBV12-3 or TRBV12-4 and TRBJ1-2, with a possible D match to TRBD1 (6 bases). Between the trimmed V and J ends, which lost 8 bases and 9 bases, there was a span of 13 bases. CDR3 length equals 11 residues. This chain's CDR3 is CASGAGTSYTF. CDR3 nucleotide sequence: TGTGCCAGCGGAGCCGGGACAAGCTACACCTTC.

This clonotype was seen ten or more times. The chain has TRBV27 and TRBJ2-2; 9 positions match TRBD1. The trim removed 3 bases at V and 5 bases at J, leaving 1 base unmatched. Germline values: CDR1 MNHEY, CDR2 SMNVEV (reference sequence). The CDR3 length is 14 residues. CDR3 DNA: TGTGCCAGCAGTTTTGGGACAGGGACCGGGGAGCTGTTTTTT. Its translation is CASSFGTGTGELFF.

This clonotype came up a few times. This chain connects TRBV13 to TRBJ1-3; weak D call: TRBD1 (5 bases). Looked up from germline, CDR1 is PRHDT and CDR2 is FYEKMQ (reference sequence). With 5 bases removed from V and 8 bases from J, the gap between germline ends came to 19 bases. The CDR3 contains 15 residues. The CDR3 DNA sequence: TGTGCCAGCAGCCACCCGGACTCTCCGGGGCACACCATATATTTT. It encodes CASSHPDSPGHTIYF. Variable domain in full (rest from reference TRBV13 and TRBJ1-3): AAGVIQSPRHLIKEKRETATLKCYPIPRHDTVYWYQQGPGQDPQFLISFYEKMQSDKGSIPDRFSAQQFSDYHSELNMSSLELGDSALYFCASSHPDSPGHTIYFGEGSWLTVV.